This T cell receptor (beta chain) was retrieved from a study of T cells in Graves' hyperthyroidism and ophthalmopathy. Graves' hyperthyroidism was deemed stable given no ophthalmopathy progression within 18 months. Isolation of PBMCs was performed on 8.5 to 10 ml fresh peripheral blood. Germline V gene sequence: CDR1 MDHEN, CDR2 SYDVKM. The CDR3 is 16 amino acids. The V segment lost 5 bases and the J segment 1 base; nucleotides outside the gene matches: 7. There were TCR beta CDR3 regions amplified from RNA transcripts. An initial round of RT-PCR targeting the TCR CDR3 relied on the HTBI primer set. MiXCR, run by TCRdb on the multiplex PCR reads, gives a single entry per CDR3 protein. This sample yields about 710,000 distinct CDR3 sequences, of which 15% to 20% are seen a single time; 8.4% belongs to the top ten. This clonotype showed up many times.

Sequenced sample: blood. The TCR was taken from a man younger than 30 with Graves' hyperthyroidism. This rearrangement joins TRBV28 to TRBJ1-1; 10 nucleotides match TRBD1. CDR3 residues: CASSLLDRGPNTEAFF. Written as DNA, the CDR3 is TGTGCCAGCAGTCTACTAGACAGGGGGCCGAACACTGAAGCTTTCTTT.